This T cell receptor beta chain is drawn from a study of cytomegalovirus exposure and HLA in healthy donors. PCR used 60 Vbeta primers and 13 Jbeta primers. Using immunoSEQ multiplex PCR, the repertoire was profiled, and TCRdb retains in-frame clones only, with some absent. Of roughly 180,000 clones listed, around 80% are singletons. The germline CDR1 and CDR2 sequences are SGHRS and YFSETQ. CDR3 length: 15 amino acids. Trimming took off 0 bases at V and 7 bases at J, with 16 bases between the two ends. The sequence derives from a boy aged 2 to 10 in good health and CMV-seronegative. Input material: PBMCs. The J gene is TRBJ1-2, the V gene TRBV5-1; perhaps TRBD1 as D (5 bases). CDR3 in amino acids: CASSLDRGEDLGYTF. CDR3 DNA sequence: TGCGCCAGCAGCTTGGATAGGGGCGAGGATCTTGGCTACACCTTC.